A single T cell receptor (beta chain) is shown here with its context. The antigen is not known. The repertoire was sequenced with immunoSEQ multiplex PCR; TCRdb's copy has only in-frame clones and lacks some. The profile shows around 89,000 clones, around 92% of them singletons. The ends lost 2 bases at V and 2 bases at J; junction bases unmatched: 6. Germline lookup yields CDR1 MNHEY and CDR2 SMNVEV (reference sequence). The CDR3 has 16 amino acids. The data were obtained in a study of graft-versus-host responses after intestinal transplantation. On the study more broadly: Induction with anti-thymocyte globulin, then tacrolimus and steroids for about 3 years, was given to all recipients. General study results and limits: Allografts of patients with graft-donor T cell macrochimerism showed high graft-versus-host to host-versus-graft clone ratios. Some GvH clones were seen earlier in gut or blood, suggesting intestinal origin.

Source: unstimulated CD8+ T cells sorted from spleen or lymph node cells, taken before transplant. This receptor was taken from a human donor who was the organ donor for an intestinal transplant. V gene TRBV27 combines with J gene TRBJ2-3, with 8 bases matching TRBD2. The CDR3 DNA reads TGTGCCAGCAGTTTAAGGGTAGCGGGGCTCACAGATACGCAGTATTTT. It translates to CASSLRVAGLTDTQYF.